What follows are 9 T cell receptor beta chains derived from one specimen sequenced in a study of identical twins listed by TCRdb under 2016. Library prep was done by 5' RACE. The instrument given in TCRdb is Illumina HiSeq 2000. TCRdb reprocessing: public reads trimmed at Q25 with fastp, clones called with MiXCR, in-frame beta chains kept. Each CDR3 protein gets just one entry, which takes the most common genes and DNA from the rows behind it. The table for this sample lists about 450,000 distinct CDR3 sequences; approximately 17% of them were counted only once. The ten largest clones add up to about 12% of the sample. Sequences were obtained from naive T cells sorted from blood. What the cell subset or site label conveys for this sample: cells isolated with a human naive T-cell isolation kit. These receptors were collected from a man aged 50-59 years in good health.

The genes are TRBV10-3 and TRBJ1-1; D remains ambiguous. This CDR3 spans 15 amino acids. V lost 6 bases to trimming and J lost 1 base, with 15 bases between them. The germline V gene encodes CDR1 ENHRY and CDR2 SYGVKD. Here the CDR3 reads CAISAYGSQNTEAFF. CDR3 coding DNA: TGTGCCATCAGCGCCTATGGCAGCCAGAACACTGAAGCTTTCTTT.

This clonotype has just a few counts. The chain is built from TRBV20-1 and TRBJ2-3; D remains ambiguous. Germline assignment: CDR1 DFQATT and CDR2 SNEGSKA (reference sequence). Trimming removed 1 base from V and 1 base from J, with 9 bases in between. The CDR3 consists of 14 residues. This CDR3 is CSARVAPRTDTQYF. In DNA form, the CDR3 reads TGCAGTGCTAGAGTTGCGCCCCGCACAGATACGCAGTATTTT.

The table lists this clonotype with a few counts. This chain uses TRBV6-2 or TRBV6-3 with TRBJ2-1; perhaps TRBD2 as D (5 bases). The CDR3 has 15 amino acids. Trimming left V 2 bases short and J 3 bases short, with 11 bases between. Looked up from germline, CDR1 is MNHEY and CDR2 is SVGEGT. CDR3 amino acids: CASSYREGSYNEQFF. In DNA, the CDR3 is TGTGCCAGCAGTTACCGAGAGGGCAGCTACAATGAGCAGTTCTTC.

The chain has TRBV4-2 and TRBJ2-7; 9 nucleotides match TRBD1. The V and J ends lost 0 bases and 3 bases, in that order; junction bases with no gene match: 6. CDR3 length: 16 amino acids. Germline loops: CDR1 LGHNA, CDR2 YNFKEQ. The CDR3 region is CASSQDFGTGYYEQYF. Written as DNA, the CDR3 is TGTGCCAGCAGCCAAGATTTTGGGACAGGGTACTACGAGCAGTACTTC.

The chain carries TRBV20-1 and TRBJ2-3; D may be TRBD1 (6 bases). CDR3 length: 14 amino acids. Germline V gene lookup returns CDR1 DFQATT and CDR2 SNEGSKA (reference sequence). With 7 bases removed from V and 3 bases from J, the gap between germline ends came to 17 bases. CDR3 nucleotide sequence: TGCAGTGGGCTGGGGGCTACTTGGACAGATACGCAGTATTTT. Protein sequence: CSGLGATWTDTQYF.

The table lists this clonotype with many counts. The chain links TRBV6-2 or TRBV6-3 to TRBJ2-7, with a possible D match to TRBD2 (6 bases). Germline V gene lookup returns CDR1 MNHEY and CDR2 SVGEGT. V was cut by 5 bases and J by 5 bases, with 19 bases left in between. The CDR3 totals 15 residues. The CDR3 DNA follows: TGTGCCAGCAGTCCCACGAGCGGACGGGAGAACGAGCAGTACTTC. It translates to CASSPTSGRENEQYF.

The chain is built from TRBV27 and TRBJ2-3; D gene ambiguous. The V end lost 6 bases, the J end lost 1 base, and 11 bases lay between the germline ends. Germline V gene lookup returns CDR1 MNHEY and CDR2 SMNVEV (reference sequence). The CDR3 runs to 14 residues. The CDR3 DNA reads TGTGCCAGCAGGGGTACTCCTGGCACAGATACGCAGTATTTT. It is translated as CASRGTPGTDTQYF.

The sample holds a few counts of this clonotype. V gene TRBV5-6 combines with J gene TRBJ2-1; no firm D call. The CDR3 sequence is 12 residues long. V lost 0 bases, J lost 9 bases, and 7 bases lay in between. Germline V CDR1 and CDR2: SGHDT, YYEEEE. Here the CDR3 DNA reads TGTGCCAGCAGCTTGGGGCGTTTTGAGCAGTTCTTC. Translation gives CASSLGRFEQFF.

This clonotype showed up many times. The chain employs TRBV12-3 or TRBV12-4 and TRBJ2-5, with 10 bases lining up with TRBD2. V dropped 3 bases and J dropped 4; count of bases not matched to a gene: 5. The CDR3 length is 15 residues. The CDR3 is CASSFWLAGAETQYF. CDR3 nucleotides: TGTGCCAGCAGTTTCTGGCTAGCGGGAGCAGAGACCCAGTACTTC.